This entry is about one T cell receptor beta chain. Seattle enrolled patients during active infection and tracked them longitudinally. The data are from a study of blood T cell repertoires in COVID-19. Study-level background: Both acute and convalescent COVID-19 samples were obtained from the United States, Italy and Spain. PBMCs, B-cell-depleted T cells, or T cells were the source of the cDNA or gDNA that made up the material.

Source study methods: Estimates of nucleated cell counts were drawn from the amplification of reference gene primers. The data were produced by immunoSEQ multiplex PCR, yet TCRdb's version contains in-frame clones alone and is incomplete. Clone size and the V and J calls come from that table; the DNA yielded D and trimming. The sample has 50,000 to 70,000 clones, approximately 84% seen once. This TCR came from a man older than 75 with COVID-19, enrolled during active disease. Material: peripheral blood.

CDR3 sequence reads: CASSYTGEETQYF. CDR3 DNA sequence: TGTGCCAGCAGTTATACGGGGGAAGAGACCCAGTACTTC. The rearrangement joins TRBV6-1 to TRBJ2-5, with D possibly being TRBD2 (6 bases). Deletions cut 5 bases from V and 3 bases from J, with 10 bases between. There are 13 residues in the CDR3. In germline, CDR1 is MNHNS, CDR2 SASEGT.